These 30 T cell receptor beta chains were all obtained from the same sample, sequenced in a study of tumor and adjacent non-tumor tissue in lung cancer. The library came from three nested PCR rounds adapted from ARM-PCR protocols. Using its own MiXCR run on the multiplex PCR reads, TCRdb lists one record per CDR3 protein. The sample yields 100,000 to 120,000 distinct CDR3 sequences, approximately 84% seen once. This sample's RNA came from whole unsorted tissue. Sample: lung tumor tissue. The receptors were gathered from a man between 65 and 85 years old with non-small cell lung cancer.

This clonotype occurred once. The conserved closing phenylalanine or tryptophan is absent in this CDR3, likely reflecting a read error. The chain employs TRBV11-2 and TRBJ2-2; 12 bases are shared with TRBD2. The CDR3 contains 15 residues. Germline CDR1 reads SGHAT; CDR2 reads FQNNGV. CDR3 sequence: CASGPLAGGTGELFY. CDR3 nucleotides: TGTGCCAGCGGCCCCCTAGCGGGGGGGACCGGTGAGCTGTTTTAT.

Worth noting for this clonotype: The junction differs from germline at one of its ends, possibly a read error. Here the CDR3 DNA reads TGCGCCAGCGGTGAGTCGAAAGAGGCCGCAGTTACGCAGTATTTT. Residues: CASGESKEAAVTQYF. The chain employs TRBV10-1 and TRBJ2-3; D unresolved. The CDR3 has 15 residues. The V gene's germline CDR1 is WNHNN and CDR2 SYGVQD (reference sequence).

The gene calls are TRBV4-2 and TRBJ2-1; 7 bases match TRBD1. V lost 1 base, J lost 2 bases, and 5 bases stayed unmatched. CDR1 is LGHNA, CDR2 YNFKEQ, per germline. The CDR3 length is 16 residues. The CDR3 bases are TGTGCCAGCAGCCAAGTAGGGGACAGTACCTACAATGAGCAGTTCTTC. This gives the protein CASSQVGDSTYNEQFF.

This clonotype was recorded once. The CDR3: CASGSKLAGGPQGEQFF. The CDR3 nucleotides read TGTGCTAGTGGTTCGAAACTAGCGGGGGGCCCCCAGGGTGAGCAGTTCTTC. The V and J genes are TRBV12-5 and TRBJ2-1, with 12 bases matching TRBD2. V dropped 4 bases and J dropped 9; count of bases not matched to a gene: 13. Per germline, CDR1 LGHNT and CDR2 FRNRAP. CDR3 length equals 17 residues.

J is TRBJ2-2 and V is TRBV11-3, with no clear D. The CDR3 sequence is 15 residues long. Deletions cut 5 bases from V and 2 bases from J, with 12 bases between. CDR1 is SGHNT and CDR2 is YENEEA in the germline V gene. The CDR3 spells CASSPRLGNTGELFF. CDR3 DNA: TGTGCCAGCAGCCCGCGGCTCGGCAACACCGGGGAGCTGTTTTTT.

On this clonotype: This sequence may be a read error, since a much larger clone differs from it by one base. V usage is TRBV20-1 and J usage is TRBJ2-7; TRBD2 is a possible D gene (6 bases). Germline CDR1 and CDR2: DFQATT and SNEGSKA (reference sequence). The CDR3 has 14 residues. The CDR3 DNA follows: TGCAGTACTAGGGCACCGGGACTGCCCTACGAGCAGTACTTC. Translation: CSTRAPGLPYEQYF.

The V and J genes are TRBV29-1 and TRBJ2-3; TRBD1 agrees at 7 bases. Germline V CDR1 and CDR2: SQVTM, ANQGSEA. This CDR3 is built from 17 residues. V gave up 8 bases and J gave up 5 bases; unmatched junction bases: 22. CDR3 nucleotides: TGCAGCTTACTCCCATATATGACAGGGTGGGACATAGATACGCAGTATTTT. Translation: CSLLPYMTGWDIDTQYF.

The chain combines TRBV11-2 with TRBJ1-2, with D perhaps matching TRBD1 (5 bases). The germline V gene has CDR1 SGHAT and CDR2 FQNNGV. This CDR3 comprises 13 residues. Between the trimmed V and J ends, which lost 3 bases and 7 bases, there was a span of 12 bases. The CDR3 nucleotides are TGTGCCAGCAGCTTGGGGCCGGTTGGTGGCTACACCTTC. This sequence encodes CASSLGPVGGYTF.

Points on this clonotype: One end of the junction fails to match germline, which may point to a read error. The chain joins TRBV20-1 to TRBJ2-7; 11 bases map to TRBD2. The germline gives CDR1 DFQATT, CDR2 SNEGSKA (reference sequence). The CDR3 covers 17 residues. CDR3 sequence: CSASPVTRLAGPYEQYF. The CDR3 region has the DNA TGCAGTGCTAGTCCAGTGACTCGACTAGCGGGACCCTACGAGCAATACTTC.

Note on this clonotype: This likely comes from a read error, as the CDR3 has no conserved phenylalanine or tryptophan at its end. The chain combines TRBV6-2 or TRBV6-3 with TRBJ1-1; a possible D gene is TRBD1 (6 bases). CDR3 length: 15 amino acids. Germline V CDR1 and CDR2: MNHEY, SVGEGT. V was trimmed by 8 bases and J by 11 bases, leaving 27 bases between them. CDR3 protein: CASRPLVGQRREAFS. CDR3 nucleotides: TGTGCCAGCCGACCTTTGGTGGGACAAAGAAGAGAGGCTTTCTCT.

This clonotype was seen a few times. Being one base from a much bigger clone, this may be a read error. The rearrangement joins TRBV5-4 to TRBJ2-7; 9 nucleotides line up with TRBD1. Germline V CDR1 and CDR2: SGHNT, YYREEE (reference sequence). V was pared by 3 bases and J by 0 bases, with 4 bases of the junction left unmatched. There are 15 residues in the CDR3. In DNA form, the CDR3 reads TGTGCCAGCAGCTCCCGACAGGGGGTCTCCTACGAGCAGTACTTC. This encodes CASSSRQGVSYEQYF.

The chain employs TRBV5-4 and TRBJ2-1; 12 bases align to TRBD1. Germline-derived CDR1 and CDR2 are SGHNT and YYREEE (reference sequence). The CDR3 is made up of 17 amino acids. V was pared by 6 bases and J by 8 bases, with 15 bases of the junction left unmatched. The CDR3 spells CASNFKGDRGLPDEQFF. CDR3 nucleotides: TGTGCCAGCAACTTTAAGGGGGACAGGGGGCTCCCTGATGAGCAGTTCTTC.

This sequence joins TRBV11-2 and TRBJ2-6, with D hard to call. Deletions cut 5 bases from V and 6 bases from J, with 8 bases between. The germline CDR1 and CDR2 sequences are SGHAT and FQNNGV. This CDR3 has 13 amino acids. The CDR3 DNA follows: TGTGCCAGCAGCGCGCGACCGGCCAACGTCCTGACTTTC. Translated, it gives CASSARPANVLTF.

The chain is built from TRBV4-1 and TRBJ2-5; D is perhaps TRBD2 (5 bases). The CDR3 runs to 14 residues. V was shortened by 2 bases and J by 13 bases, with 20 bases between the two germline ends. The germline gives CDR1 MGHRA, CDR2 YSYEKL. In nucleotides, the CDR3 is TGCGCCAGCAGCCAACAATGGAGGCAAGAGGCCCCGTACTTC. It is translated as CASSQQWRQEAPYF.

The V gene is TRBV12-3 or TRBV12-4, the J gene TRBJ1-6; D unresolved. There are 12 residues in the CDR3. Between the trimmed V and J ends, which lost 6 bases and 7 bases, there was a span of 7 bases. CDR3 in amino acids: CASSRGNSPLHF. CDR3 in DNA: TGTGCCAGCAGCAGAGGAAATTCACCCCTCCACTTT.

Comment on this clonotype: The junction does not match germline at one end; this may be a read error. The rearrangement links TRBV6-1 to TRBJ2-3; D might be TRBD1 (5 bases). The CDR3 extends over 14 amino acids. The V gene's germline CDR1 is MNHNS and CDR2 SASEGT. The CDR3 DNA reads as TGTGCCAGCAGTAGGACACCAAACACAGATAGGCAGTATTTT. It specifies CASSRTPNTDRQYF.

To note about this clonotype: The conserved phenylalanine or tryptophan normally closing the CDR3 is absent here, so this likely arose from a read error. No DNA is shown, since the ends of the CDR3 on it are uncertain; the CDR3 is the one TCRdb lists. The chain is built from TRBV11-1 and TRBJ2-7; the D segment call TRBD1 is taken from the table without a DNA check. 17 amino acids form the CDR3, both terminal residues included. In germline, CDR1 is SGHAT, CDR2 FQDESV (reference sequence). Here the CDR3 reads CASSLSVLGREKHEQYL.

This clonotype showed up many times. V usage is TRBV7-8 and J usage is TRBJ2-6; D not certain. Trimming left V 1 base short and J 3 bases short, with 10 bases between. CDR3 size: 16 residues. The V gene's germline CDR1 is SGHVS and CDR2 FQNEAQ. CDR3: CASSLGIQYGANVLTF. As DNA, the CDR3 is TGTGCCAGCAGCTTAGGGATCCAGTATGGGGCCAACGTCCTGACTTTC.

A word on this clonotype: The junction and the germline gene differ at one end; a read error may be behind it. The chain is built from TRBV6-5 and TRBJ2-7, with a tentative D call TRBD2 (5 bases). The CDR3 contains 15 residues. Per germline, CDR1 MNHEY and CDR2 SVGAGI. The CDR3 bases are TGTGCCAGCAGCCATACTAGAGGGAGCTCCTACGAGCGGTACTTC. Protein sequence: CASSHTRGSSYERYF.

As to this clonotype: The junction differs from germline at one of its ends, possibly a read error. The V and J genes are TRBV11-3 and TRBJ1-1; tentatively, D is TRBD1 (6 bases). From germline, CDR1 is SGHNT and CDR2 YENEEA. The CDR3 extends over 16 amino acids. The CDR3 DNA reads as TGTGCCATCAGCTTCCAGGACAGAACCATGAACACTGAAGCTTTCTTT. This sequence encodes CAISFQDRTMNTEAFF.

As for this clonotype: A junction end diverges from the germline sequence, so it may reflect a read error. V is TRBV29-1 and J is TRBJ2-7; the D gene is possibly TRBD2 (6 bases). CDR3 length: 16 amino acids. Germline V gives CDR1 SQVTM, CDR2 ANQGSEA. The CDR3 bases are TGCAGCGTTGAAGTGATCCGTACAGCGGGCTCCTACGAGCAGTACTTT. As protein: CSVEVIRTAGSYEQYF.

The J gene is TRBJ2-4, the V gene TRBV5-6; the D gene is possibly TRBD1 (5 bases). Germline CDR1 and CDR2: SGHDT and YYEEEE. The V end was cut by 4 bases, the J end by 6 bases, with 23 bases between. This CDR3 spans 17 amino acids. The CDR3 region has the DNA TGTGCCAGCAGCGCTACCGGAGTAGGGGTCGTTGGAAACATTCAGTACTTC. Translation: CASSATGVGVVGNIQYF. The whole variable domain, filled in from reference TRBV5-6 and TRBJ2-4, reads DAGVTQSPTHLIKTRGQQVTLRCSPKSGHDTVSWYQQALGQGPQFIFQYYEEEERQRGNFPDRFSGHQFPNYSSELNVNALLLGDSALYLCASSATGVGVVGNIQYFGAGTRLSVL.

Comment on this clonotype: Germline is not matched at one junction end, which may reflect a read error. The rearrangement links TRBV6-5 to TRBJ1-6; the D is unclear. This CDR3 is 15 amino acids long. CDR1 and CDR2 from the germline V gene are MNHEY and SVGAGI. CDR3 DNA: TGTGCCAGCAAATATTCCGACGGTAAAAATTCACCCCTCCGCTTT. Translation gives CASKYSDGKNSPLRF.

This clonotype occurred a few times. One junction end does not reproduce the germline sequence, and a read error may be involved. The chain employs TRBV6-5 and TRBJ2-6, with a possible D match to TRBD1 (6 bases). Germline CDR1 reads MNHEY; CDR2 reads SVGAGI. The CDR3 loop spans 19 amino acids. CDR3 protein: CASSKLEFHGVVGANVLTF. The CDR3 DNA sequence: TGTGCCAGCAGTAAGCTCGAGTTCCATGGGGTGGTGGGGGCCAATGTCCTGACTTTC.

In regard to this clonotype: A clone one base away is much larger, so this may be a read error. The V gene is TRBV6-5, the J gene TRBJ2-3; TRBD1 aligns across 9 bases. J gave up 4 bases and V 8 bases, and 10 bases lay outside the gene matches. There are 15 residues in the CDR3. Germline lookup yields CDR1 MNHEY and CDR2 SVGAGI. CDR3 region: CASGHPDRGADTQYF. CDR3 coding DNA: TGTGCCAGCGGTCACCCGGACAGGGGAGCAGATACGCAGTATTTT.

Of note for this clonotype: A read error is possible here, since a much larger clone lies one base away. V usage is TRBV6-5 and J usage is TRBJ1-2, with D uncertain. The CDR3 contains 14 residues. CDR1 MNHEY and CDR2 SVGAGI come from the germline V gene. Written as DNA, the CDR3 is TGTGTCAGCAGTTACTCACCGGGAAGGAGCGGCTACACCTTC. This translates into CVSSYSPGRSGYTF.

About this clonotype itself: One base away lies a much larger clone, so this may be a sequencing read error. The chain is built from TRBV20-1 and TRBJ2-5; no definite D call. This CDR3 contains 14 residues. Germline assignment: CDR1 DFQATT and CDR2 SNEGSKA (reference sequence). For the CDR3, the DNA is TGCAGTGCTAGAGATACGAGACAAGAAGATACCCAGTACTTC. As protein: CSARDTRQEDTQYF.

The CDR3 sequence is CASSWRGWARGNEQFF. In nucleotides, the CDR3 is TGTGCCAGCAGTTGGAGGGGTTGGGCCAGGGGGAATGAGCAGTTCTTC. The chain combines TRBV12-3 or TRBV12-4 with TRBJ2-1; D might be TRBD1 (7 bases). The CDR3 extends over 16 amino acids. V was cut by 4 bases and J by 7 bases, with 20 bases left in between.

This clonotype was recorded only once. The chain combines TRBV12-3 or TRBV12-4 with TRBJ2-1; TRBD2 might be the D (5 bases). Trimming cost V 10 bases and J 14 bases, with 24 bases left between them. The CDR3 has 13 residues. The CDR3 sequence is CATQRVGYNKKFF. CDR3 in DNA: TGTGCCACTCAGAGGGTGGGATACAATAAGAAGTTCTTC.

Note on this clonotype: One junction end does not reproduce the germline sequence, and a read error may be involved. V gene TRBV6-2 or TRBV6-3 combines with J gene TRBJ2-5, with 8 bases identical to TRBD1. The CDR3 is made up of 16 amino acids. Looked up from germline, CDR1 is MNHEY and CDR2 is SVGEGT. As DNA, the CDR3 is TGTACCAGCAGTTACCACGGACAGGGCCCCCAAGAGACCCAGTATTTC. Translating it yields CTSSYHGQGPQETQYF.